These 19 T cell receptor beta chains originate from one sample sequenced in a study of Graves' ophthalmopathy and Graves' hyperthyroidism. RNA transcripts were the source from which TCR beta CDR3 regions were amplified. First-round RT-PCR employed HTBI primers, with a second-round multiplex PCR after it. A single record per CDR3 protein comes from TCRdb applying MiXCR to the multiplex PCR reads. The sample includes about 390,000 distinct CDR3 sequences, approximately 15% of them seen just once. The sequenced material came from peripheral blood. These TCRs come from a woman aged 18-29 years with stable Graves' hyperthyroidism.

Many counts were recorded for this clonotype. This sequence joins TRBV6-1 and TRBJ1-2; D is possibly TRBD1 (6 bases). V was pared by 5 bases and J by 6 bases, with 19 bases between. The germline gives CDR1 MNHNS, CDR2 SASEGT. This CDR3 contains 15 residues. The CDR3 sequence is CASSPALTGIHGYTF. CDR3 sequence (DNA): TGTGCCAGCAGTCCAGCCCTTACAGGGATCCATGGCTACACCTTC.

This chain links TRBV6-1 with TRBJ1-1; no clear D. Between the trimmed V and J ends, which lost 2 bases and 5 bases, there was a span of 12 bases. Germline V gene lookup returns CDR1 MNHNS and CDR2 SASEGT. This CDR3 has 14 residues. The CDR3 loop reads CASSELGSWTEAFF. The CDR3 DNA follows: TGTGCCAGCAGTGAATTGGGCTCCTGGACTGAAGCTTTCTTT.

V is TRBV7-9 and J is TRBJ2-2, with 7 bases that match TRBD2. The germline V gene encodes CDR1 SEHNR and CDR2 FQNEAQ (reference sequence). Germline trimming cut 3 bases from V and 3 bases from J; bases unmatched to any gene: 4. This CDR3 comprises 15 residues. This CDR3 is CASSFQGGDTGELFF. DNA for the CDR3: TGTGCCAGCAGCTTCCAGGGAGGGGACACCGGGGAGCTGTTTTTT.

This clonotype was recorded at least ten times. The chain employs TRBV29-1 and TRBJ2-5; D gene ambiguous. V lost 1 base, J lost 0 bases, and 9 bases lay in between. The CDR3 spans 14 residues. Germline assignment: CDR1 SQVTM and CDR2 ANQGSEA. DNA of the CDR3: TGCAGCGTTGAAGGTTCCCCAGACCAAGAGACCCAGTACTTC. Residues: CSVEGSPDQETQYF.

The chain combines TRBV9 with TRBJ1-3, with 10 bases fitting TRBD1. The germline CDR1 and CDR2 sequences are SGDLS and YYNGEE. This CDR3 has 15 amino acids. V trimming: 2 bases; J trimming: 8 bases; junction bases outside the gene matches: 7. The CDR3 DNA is TGTGCCAGCAGCGTTAAGGGACAGGGGTGGGACACCATATATTTT. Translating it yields CASSVKGQGWDTIYF.

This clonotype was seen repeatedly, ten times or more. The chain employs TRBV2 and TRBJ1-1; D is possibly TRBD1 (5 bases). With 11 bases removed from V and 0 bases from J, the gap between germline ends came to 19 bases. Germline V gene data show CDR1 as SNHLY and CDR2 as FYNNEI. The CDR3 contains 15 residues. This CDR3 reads CAGHPSRVLNTEAFF. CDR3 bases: TGTGCCGGACATCCATCCCGGGTCCTGAACACTGAAGCTTTCTTT.

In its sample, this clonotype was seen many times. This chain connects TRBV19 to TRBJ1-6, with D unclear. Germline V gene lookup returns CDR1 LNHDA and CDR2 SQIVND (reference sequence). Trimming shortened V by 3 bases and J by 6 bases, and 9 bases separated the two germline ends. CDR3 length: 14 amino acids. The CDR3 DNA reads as TGTGCCAGTAGTATCTCAGGAGGTAATTCACCCCTCCACTTT. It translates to CASSISGGNSPLHF.

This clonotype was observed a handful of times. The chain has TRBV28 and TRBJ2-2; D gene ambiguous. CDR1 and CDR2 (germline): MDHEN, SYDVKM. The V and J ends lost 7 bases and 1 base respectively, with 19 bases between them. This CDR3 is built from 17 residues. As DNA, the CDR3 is TGTGCCAGCACCCCGGCCGGGTTCAACAGGAACACCGGGGAGCTGTTTTTT. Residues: CASTPAGFNRNTGELFF.

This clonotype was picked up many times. Here the CDR3 reads CASSLNGNQPQHF. Here the CDR3 DNA reads TGTGCCAGCAGTTTAAACGGCAATCAGCCCCAGCATTTT. V is TRBV12-3 or TRBV12-4 and J is TRBJ1-5; no firm D call. The CDR3 spans 13 residues. The V end was cut by 2 bases, the J end by 2 bases, with 4 bases between.

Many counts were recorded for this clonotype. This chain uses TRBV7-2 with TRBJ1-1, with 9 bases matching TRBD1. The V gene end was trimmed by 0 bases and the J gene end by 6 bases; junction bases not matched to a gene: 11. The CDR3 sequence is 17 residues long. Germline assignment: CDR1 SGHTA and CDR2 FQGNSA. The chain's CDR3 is CASSLADRGNFNSEAFF. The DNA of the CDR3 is TGTGCCAGCAGCTTAGCGGACAGGGGTAATTTTAACTCTGAAGCTTTCTTT. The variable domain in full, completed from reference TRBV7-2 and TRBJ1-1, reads GAGVSQSPSNKVTEKGKDVELRCDPISGHTALYWYRQSLGQGLEFLIYFQGNSAPDKSGLPSDRFSAERTGGSVSTLTIQRTQQEDSAVYLCASSLADRGNFNSEAFFGQGTRLTVV.

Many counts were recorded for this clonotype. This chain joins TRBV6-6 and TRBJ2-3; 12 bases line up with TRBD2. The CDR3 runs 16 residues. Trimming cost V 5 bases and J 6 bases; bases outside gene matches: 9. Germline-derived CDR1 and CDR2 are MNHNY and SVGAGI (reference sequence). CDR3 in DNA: TGTGCCAGCAGTACCTCCGGGACTAGCGGGTCTGATACGCAGTATTTT. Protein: CASSTSGTSGSDTQYF.

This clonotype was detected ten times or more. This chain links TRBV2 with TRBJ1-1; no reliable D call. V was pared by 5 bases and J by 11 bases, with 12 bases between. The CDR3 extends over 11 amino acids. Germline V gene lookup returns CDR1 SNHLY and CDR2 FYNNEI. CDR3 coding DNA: TGTGCCAGCAGTACGGGAGAGTGGGCTTTCTTT. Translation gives CASSTGEWAFF.

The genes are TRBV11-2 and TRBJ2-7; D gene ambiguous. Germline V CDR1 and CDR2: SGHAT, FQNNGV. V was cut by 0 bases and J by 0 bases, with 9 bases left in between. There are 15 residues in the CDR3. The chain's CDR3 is CASSLDRMSSYEQYF. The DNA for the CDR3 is TGTGCCAGCAGCTTAGACAGGATGAGCTCCTACGAGCAGTACTTC.

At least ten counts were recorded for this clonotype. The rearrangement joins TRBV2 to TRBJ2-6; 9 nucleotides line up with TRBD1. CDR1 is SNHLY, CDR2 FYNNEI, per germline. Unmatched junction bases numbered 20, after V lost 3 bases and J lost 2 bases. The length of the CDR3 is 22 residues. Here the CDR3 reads CASSEVRGSGTGSSPGANVLTF. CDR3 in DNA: TGTGCCAGCAGTGAGGTTCGAGGTTCCGGGACAGGGAGTAGTCCTGGGGCCAACGTCCTGACTTTC.

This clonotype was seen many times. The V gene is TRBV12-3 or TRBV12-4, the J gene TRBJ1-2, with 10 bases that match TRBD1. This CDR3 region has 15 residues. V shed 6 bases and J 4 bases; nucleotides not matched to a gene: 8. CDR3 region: CASRTRTGGLYGYTF. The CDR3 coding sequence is TGTGCCAGCAGGACGAGGACAGGGGGGCTCTATGGCTACACCTTC.

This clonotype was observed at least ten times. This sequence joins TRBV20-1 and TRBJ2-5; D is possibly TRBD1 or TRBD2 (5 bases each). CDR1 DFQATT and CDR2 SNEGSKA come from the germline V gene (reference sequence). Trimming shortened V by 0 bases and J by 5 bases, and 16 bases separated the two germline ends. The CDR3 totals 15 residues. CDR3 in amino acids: CSARDERGFRETQYF. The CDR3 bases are TGCAGTGCTAGAGATGAGAGGGGTTTTAGGGAGACCCAGTACTTC.

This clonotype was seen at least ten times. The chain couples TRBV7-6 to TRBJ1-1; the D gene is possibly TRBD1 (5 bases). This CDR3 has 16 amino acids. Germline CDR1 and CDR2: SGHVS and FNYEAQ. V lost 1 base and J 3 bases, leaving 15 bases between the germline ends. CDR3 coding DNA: TGTGCCAGCAGCTTAGTTGGGGGACCGATATACACTGAAGCTTTCTTT. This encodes CASSLVGGPIYTEAFF.

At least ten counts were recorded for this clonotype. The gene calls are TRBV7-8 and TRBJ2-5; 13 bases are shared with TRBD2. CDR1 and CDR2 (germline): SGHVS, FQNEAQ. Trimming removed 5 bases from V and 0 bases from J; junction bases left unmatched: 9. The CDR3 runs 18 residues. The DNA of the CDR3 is TGTGCCAGCAGCCCCCGAGGACTAGCGGGGGCGTACCAAGAGACCCAGTACTTC. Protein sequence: CASSPRGLAGAYQETQYF. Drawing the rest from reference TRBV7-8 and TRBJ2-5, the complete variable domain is GAGVSQSPRYKVAKRGQDVALRCDPISGHVSLFWYQQALGQGPEFLTYFQNEAQLDKSGLPSDRFFAERPEGSVSTLKIQRTQQEDSAVYLCASSPRGLAGAYQETQYFGPGTRLLVL.

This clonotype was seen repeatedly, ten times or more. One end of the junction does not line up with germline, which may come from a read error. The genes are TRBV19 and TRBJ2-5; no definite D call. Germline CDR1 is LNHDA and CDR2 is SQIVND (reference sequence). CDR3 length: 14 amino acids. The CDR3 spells CASEDRFSQGTQYF. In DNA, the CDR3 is TGTGCCAGCGAGGACCGTTTCTCTCAAGGGACCCAGTACTTC.